This T cell receptor (beta chain) is drawn from a study of vaccination and CD4 T cells after COVID-19. Overall study: Sampling that followed vaccination took place a median about 70 days after dose two, within a range of 14 to 241.

Stated treatment: approximately nine-day PBMC culture with coronavirus spike peptide pools or control peptides (ViraFEST assay). TCRs were sequenced by ViraFEST after antigen-specific T cells had been expanded with peptide pools. Cultures of PBMCs, over 1.5 million per well, were set up with about 9.4 IU/ml IL-2 and roughly 9 ug/ml peptide pools. As regards this clonotype: No antigen is known for it.

V was cut by 6 bases and J by 4 bases, with 9 bases left in between. Germline V gene lookup returns CDR1 SNHLY and CDR2 FYNNEI. This CDR3 is 12 amino acids long. Cultured CD4+ T cells had their DNA profiled by the Oncomine TCR Beta short-read assay. TCRdb itself ran the PCR reads through MiXCR, one entry per CDR3 protein. The table records some 9,000 distinct CDR3 sequences, 45% to 65% of them present only once. This TCR was recovered from a human donor who had recovered from COVID-19. The J gene is TRBJ1-2, the V gene TRBV2; D is undetermined. The sequencing sample was made of CD4+ T cells from blood, cultured in vitro. CDR3 protein: CASRPFSYGYTF. CDR3 DNA: TGTGCCAGCAGGCCTTTCTCCTATGGCTACACCTTC.